The table lists the clone carrying this T cell receptor (beta chain) with a few counts. Its antigen is not known. This entry is derived from a study of T cell repertoires in cytomegalovirus infection. About the study: Matching HLA type and CMV infection were both indicated by public TCR beta signatures. Notes on the study in general: HLA-C-restricted TCR beta clonotypes specific for CMV led the ex vivo response.

TCRdb used MiXCR to reprocess the reads, holding one entry per CDR3 protein. Of roughly 500,000 distinct CDR3 sequences in the sample, approximately 42% are singletons; the top ten hold 40% to 50%. V gave up 9 bases and J gave up 6 bases, with 21 bases separating them. There are 14 residues in the CDR3. CDR1 MNHEY and CDR2 SVGAGI come from the germline V gene. The chain combines TRBV6-5 with TRBJ2-7; tentative D call: TRBD2 (6 bases). Sequencing used cultured PBMCs, obtained from culture after CMV antigen stimulation. The sequence came from a human donor in good health (CMV status not recorded). Some clones in this sample may be carry-over from other donors' samples. The CDR3 protein is CASSSEGLLGEQYF. The CDR3, as DNA: TGTGCCAGTTCGTCGGAGGGGCTATTGGGCGAGCAGTACTTC.